Listed here are 5 T cell receptor beta chains from one sample, sequenced in a study of blood T cell repertoires in COVID-19. This table comes from immunoSEQ multiplex PCR, and its TCRdb copy is limited to in-frame clones, with some not included. In the table there are about 370,000 clones, about 90% of which are singletons. The sample consisted of peripheral blood. These receptors were obtained from a woman under 40 with COVID-19, enrolled during active disease.

The chain links TRBV4-1 to TRBJ2-5, with a tentative D call TRBD2 (6 bases). The V gene lost 0 bases and the J gene lost 5 bases, with 13 bases spanning the gap. CDR3 length: 15 residues. Germline V gives CDR1 MGHRA, CDR2 YSYEKL. The CDR3: CASSQDWTSGETQYF. The DNA of the CDR3 is TGCGCCAGCAGCCAAGATTGGACGAGCGGGGAGACCCAGTACTTC.

V usage is TRBV7-2 and J usage is TRBJ1-2; TRBD1 matches at 8 bases. After removal of 5 bases from V and 4 bases from J, the junction contained 18 bases not matched to a gene. CDR3 size: 18 residues. CDR1 and CDR2 (germline): SGHTA, FQGNSA. Here the CDR3 DNA reads TGTGCCAGCAGCACAGGGACAGGCCGGGGTGGGGATGGCTATGGCTACACCTTC. Protein product: CASSTGTGRGGDGYGYTF.

The J gene is TRBJ1-1, the V gene TRBV28; 7 bases map to TRBD1. The CDR3 runs to 14 residues. The germline V gene encodes CDR1 MDHEN and CDR2 SYDVKM. V gave up 6 bases and J gave up 3 bases; unmatched junction bases: 7. The CDR3 protein is CASSPRGLDTEAFF. Written as DNA, the CDR3 is TGTGCCAGCAGCCCCAGGGGGTTGGACACTGAAGCTTTCTTT.

J is TRBJ1-5 and V is TRBV11-2; 11 bases agree with TRBD1. Per the germline V gene, CDR1 is SGHAT and CDR2 is FQNNGV. This CDR3 region has 18 residues. Unmatched junction bases numbered 16, after V lost 5 bases and J lost 7 bases. CDR3 sequence (DNA): TGTGCCAGCAGCCTAGGACAGGGGGCGGTGGTGGAAAAACAGCCCCAGCATTTT. Its protein is CASSLGQGAVVEKQPQHF. Complete variable domain (other parts from reference TRBV11-2 and TRBJ1-5): EAGVAQSPRYKIIEKRQSVAFWCNPISGHATLYWYQQILGQGPKLLIQFQNNGVVDDSQLPKDRFSAERLKGVDSTLKIQPAKLEDSAVYLCASSLGQGAVVEKQPQHFGDGTRLSIL.

In its sample, this clone was seen once. The CDR3 DNA reads as TGTGCCCAGACGGGACAGGGGTACGAGCAGTACTTC. This sequence encodes CAQTGQGYEQYF. The chain couples TRBV21-1 to TRBJ2-7; TRBD1 is taken as the D call from the table, unchecked against the DNA. TRBV21-1 corresponds to a pseudogene. The CDR3 is 12 amino acids.